The present T cell receptor (beta chain) was sequenced within a study of cytomegalovirus exposure and HLA in healthy donors. Study-wide points: On later analysis, the bulk of CMV-associated TCR beta chains appeared to be HLA-restricted.

CDR3 length: 18 residues. Germline V gene sequence: CDR1 SGHRS, CDR2 YFSETQ. After removal of 1 base from V and 8 bases from J, the junction contained 17 bases not matched to a gene. There are a few counts of this clone. Its antigen is unidentified. Vbeta (60) and Jbeta (13) primers were used in the PCR. Assay: immunoSEQ multiplex PCR; the TCRdb copy retains only in-frame clones and omits some. The sample yields 110,000 to 150,000 clones, 80% seen once. The chain recombines TRBV5-1 with TRBJ1-5; 8 bases align to TRBD1. The sequence derives from a man in his forties in good health and CMV-seronegative. The sequenced material came from PBMCs. The chain's CDR3 is CASSLPPRQGTHHKPQHF. CDR3 sequence (DNA): TGCGCCAGCAGCTTGCCTCCCAGACAGGGGACCCATCATAAGCCCCAGCATTTT.